This entry concerns a single T cell receptor (beta chain). The antigen it binds to is not known. Per-nucleotide qualities are absent, and no much larger clonotype sits a single base away. The data derive from a study of blood T cells in healthy people across ages (dated by TCRdb to the mid-2010s). Study-level background: In model experiments, template switching captured about one uniquely barcoded TCR beta cDNA molecule for every two T cells. To track age-related changes in TCR beta repertoire diversity, the study relied on deep sequencing normalized with unique cDNA molecular identifiers. The donors were split into four age groups: young (average roughly 15 years), middle-aged (39), aged (62) and long-lived (82). To avoid experimental bias, donors of different ages were randomly spread across the sequencing lanes. The study analyzed two additional independent replicas of 1 million unique cDNA reads from the same blood draw for two donors, one aged 18 to 30 and one aged 80 or older. Study-wide findings and limitations: The CMV infection status of donors was not known, potentially confounding age-related changes in expanded clonotypes. Estimates of total diversity based on one million sequenced T cells were regarded as lower bounds and as underestimates. There was a strong correlation between observed TCR beta diversity and the percentage of naive T cells measured by flow cytometry. Compared with the aged group, the long-lived group had more naive CD4+ T cells, fewer expanded clones and increased TCR diversity, a pattern suggesting age selection. Bulk unsorted PBMC profiling prevented conclusive comparison of naive and antigen-experienced compartments. Observed TCR beta diversity per million T cells fell roughly linearly with age, and a significant reduction was already apparent by age approximately 41.

Deletion took 5 bases off V and 3 bases off J, with a span of 13 bases between the germline ends. The germline V gene specifies SGHRS as CDR1 and YFSETQ as CDR2. Its CDR3 holds 14 amino acids, cysteine through phenylalanine. This entry keeps only the CDR3 DNA: 42 bases, framed from base 1. Library prep was done by 5' RACE. Instrument on record: Illumina HiSeq 2500. A second PCR of about 6 to 11 cycles was performed with a sample-barcoded 5' primer and a J-beta primer mix. A unique molecular identifier was introduced onto each TCR beta cDNA molecule by a template-switch 5' adaptor carrying 12 random nucleotides. Each sample yielded at least 3 million CDR3-containing paired-end reads. First-strand cDNA was synthesized from all RNA with the Mint cDNA synthesis kit, primed by a TRBC-specific oligonucleotide. After uracil-DNA glycosylase treatment, a first 18-cycle PCR used universal primers M1SS and BC2_uni_R on all cDNA. Turning to the authors' computational methods: Each sample was normalized by randomly selecting 1 million high-quality reads, each carrying a distinct molecular identifier. Reads with shared molecular identifiers were discarded instead of being binned into consensus sequences. MiTCR, run with a Q25 quality threshold and the strictest error-elimination algorithm, handled CDR3 identification, clonotype clustering and error correction. A nonparametric unseen species model with Euler transformation was used to estimate a lower bound on total TCR beta diversity. TCRdb reprocessed the public reads (quality trimming at Q25 with fastp, clone calling with MiXCR) and kept in-frame beta chains. Each entry merges the rows of one CDR3 protein and shows their most common DNA and genes. V and J calls and clone size were set by TCRdb, not the authors. Counted in this sample were under 950,000 distinct CDR3 sequences; 22% of them appeared once. The ten largest clonotypes hold roughly 22% of the sample.

The 39 donors, aged about 6 to 95 years, were systemically healthy Caucasian individuals from Russia. Roughly 10 milliliters of peripheral blood were collected from each donor into EDTA-treated Vacutainer tubes. Ficoll-Paque density-gradient centrifugation was used to isolate PBMCs, with at least 6.5 million per sample. Total RNA, at least 5.5 micrograms per sample, was extracted from PBMCs with Trizol reagent. Naive CD45RAhigh/CD27high T cell percentages were measured by flow cytometry on a PBMC aliquot from every donor. This sequence uses TRBV5-1 and TRBJ2-3, with a weak D call of TRBD1 (6 bases match). The sample was blood. This clonotype was obtained from a man between 70 and 80 years old in good health. CDR3 sequence: CASRGGDRTDTQYF. DNA sequence: TGCGCCAGCAGAGGGGGAGACAGGACAGATACGCAGTATTTT.